This entry describes one T cell receptor beta chain. The assay was immunoSEQ multiplex PCR, and TCRdb's table has in-frame clones only and misses some. The sample contains under 150,000 clones, about 85% of which appear only once. This record comes from a study of blood T cell repertoires in COVID-19. The V gene's germline CDR1 is MNHEY and CDR2 SVGAGI. Trimming pared 4 bases from V and 6 bases from J, leaving 18 bases between. The CDR3 has 15 residues. The chain carries TRBV6-5 and TRBJ1-2; D remains ambiguous. The clonotype originates from a man in his forties with active or convalescent COVID-19. Sequencing input: peripheral blood. The CDR3 coding sequence is TGTGCCAGCAGTTCAGCGTCTTTGGGGAGGGATGGCTACACCTTC. Protein: CASSSASLGRDGYTF.